These 8 T cell receptor beta chains came from one sample sequenced in a study of PD-1 blockade in classical Hodgkin lymphoma. Every patient had relapsed following autologous stem cell transplantation, and cohorts differed in brentuximab vedotin exposure. TCRdb keeps only in-frame clones here, not all; method: immunoSEQ multiplex PCR. This sample yields 46,000 or so clones, of which roughly 86% are seen a single time; roughly a tenth belongs to the top ten. Sequencing was performed on peripheral blood mononuclear cells (PBMCs), taken at baseline. Receptors originate from a human donor with classical Hodgkin lymphoma.

This clone was counted a single time. The CDR3 region is CASRPDRGISYEQYF. The DNA of the CDR3 is TGTGCCAGCAGGCCCGACAGGGGGATTAGCTACGAGCAGTACTTC. The chain combines TRBV11-2 with TRBJ2-7, with 9 bases identical to TRBD1. Germline assignment: CDR1 SGHAT and CDR2 FQNNGV. Trimming at V came to 6 bases and at J to 3 bases, leaving 9 bases not matched to a gene. The CDR3 has 15 amino acids.

V usage is TRBV4-2 and J usage is TRBJ2-3; D uncertain. V gave up 0 bases and J gave up 4 bases, with 14 bases separating them. The CDR3 totals 16 residues. The germline CDR1 and CDR2 sequences are LGHNA and YNFKEQ. The CDR3 spells CASSQDSPFHSDTQYF. CDR3 coding DNA: TGTGCCAGCAGCCAAGATTCCCCTTTTCATTCAGATACGCAGTATTTT.

The gene calls are TRBV12-2 and TRBJ2-2; no check of the table's D call, TRBD2, against the DNA was made. TRBV12-2 corresponds to a pseudogene. The CDR3 length is 15 residues. The CDR3 loop is CASRSPSGYTGELFF. The CDR3 DNA follows: TGTGCAAGTCGCTCGCCTAGCGGCTACACCGGGGAGCTGTTTTTT.

This clone has just a few counts. This same CDR3 is encoded by further DNA sequences in the sample. The chain uses TRBV7-2 and TRBJ2-7; D gene ambiguous. Germline loops: CDR1 SGHTA, CDR2 FQGNSA. The ends were cut back, 5 bases at V and 5 bases at J, with 7 bases in the middle. The CDR3 length is 11 residues. The DNA for the CDR3 is TGTGCCAGCAGCCCTCTCGACGAGCAGTACTTC. This gives the protein CASSPLDEQYF.

J is TRBJ2-7 and V is TRBV11-2, with 9 bases fitting TRBD1. Germline V gene lookup returns CDR1 SGHAT and CDR2 FQNNGV. The CDR3 totals 14 residues. The V and J ends lost 5 bases and 5 bases, in that order; junction bases with no gene match: 7. The CDR3 DNA is TGTGCCAGCAGCGCCCGGGACAGGGACCACGAGCAGTACTTC. This gives the protein CASSARDRDHEQYF.

This chain connects TRBV5-1 to TRBJ2-7, with D perhaps TRBD1 or TRBD2 (5 bases each). Germline CDR1 reads SGHRS; CDR2 reads YFSETQ. This CDR3 has 15 residues. V was clipped by 3 bases and J by 1 base, with 14 bases between them. CDR3 DNA: TGCGCCAGCAGCTCATCAGGGACGGAGTCCTACGAGCAGTACTTC. Translation gives CASSSSGTESYEQYF.

In nucleotides, the CDR3 is TGCGCCAGCAGCTGGCTGTGGGCGGCAGGGGGGGATGAGCAGTTCTTC. It translates to CASSWLWAAGGDEQFF. The rearrangement joins TRBV5-1 to TRBJ2-1; D may correspond to TRBD1 or TRBD2 (7 bases each). This CDR3 spans 16 amino acids. Germline CDR1 reads SGHRS; CDR2 reads YFSETQ. The ends were cut back, 3 bases at V and 8 bases at J, with 21 bases in the middle.

In this sample, this clone turned up once. The V call is TRBV5-4, the J call TRBJ1-1; possibly TRBD1 for D (6 bases). Germline loops: CDR1 SGHNT, CDR2 YYREEE (reference sequence). This CDR3 has 14 amino acids. Trimming took 1 base from V and 0 from J, leaving 7 bases between them. The CDR3 region has the DNA TGTGCCAGCAGCTTGCCAGGGGTGAACACTGAAGCTTTCTTT. Residues: CASSLPGVNTEAFF.